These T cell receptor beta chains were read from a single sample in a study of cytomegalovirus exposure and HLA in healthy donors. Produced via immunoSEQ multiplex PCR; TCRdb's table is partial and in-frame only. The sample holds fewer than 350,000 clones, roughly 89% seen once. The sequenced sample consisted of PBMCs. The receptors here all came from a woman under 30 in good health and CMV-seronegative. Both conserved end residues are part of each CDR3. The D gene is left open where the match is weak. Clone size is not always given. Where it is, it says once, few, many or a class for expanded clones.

CASSLDGGSSYEQYF	TGCGCCAGCAGCTTGGATGGCGGAAGCTCCTACGAGCAGTACTTC	-	-	TRBV5-1	TRBJ2-7
CAISENRDRGHGYTF	TGTGCCATCAGTGAGAACCGGGACAGGGGGCATGGCTACACCTTC	-	TRBD1	TRBV10-3	TRBJ1-2
CASSLVLAGGSKNNEQFF	TGTGCCAGCAGCTTAGTTTTAGCGGGGGGGTCCAAGAACAATGAGCAGTTCTTC	-	TRBD2	TRBV11-2	TRBJ2-1
CAISGTSGERYEQYF	TGTGCCATCAGTGGGACTAGCGGGGAGCGATACGAGCAGTACTTC	few	TRBD2	TRBV10-3	TRBJ2-7
CASSEGLENYNEQFF	TGTGCCAGCAGCGAGGGACTAGAGAACTACAATGAGCAGTTCTTC	-	TRBD2	TRBV9	TRBJ2-1
CAARRTGGETQYF	TGTGCCGCACGGCGGACAGGGGGGGAGACCCAGTACTTC	once	TRBD1	TRBV10-3	TRBJ2-5
CASSRYELQPQHF	TGTGCCAGCAGCCGTTACGAGCTCCAGCCCCAGCATTTT	once	-	TRBV7-2	TRBJ1-5
CSAYRVTEAFF	TGCAGTGCTTACAGGGTAACTGAAGCTTTCTTT	-	-	TRBV20-1	TRBJ1-1
CASSPTGGIPDGYTF	TGCGCCAGCAGCCCGACGGGAGGCATCCCCGACGGCTACACCTTC	-	-	TRBV4-1	TRBJ1-2
CASSATGYAYGYTF	TGTGCCAGCAGCGCGACAGGGTATGCCTATGGCTACACCTTC	-	TRBD1	TRBV7-9	TRBJ1-2
CASSLRQGAKDTQYF	TGTGCCAGCAGCTTACGACAGGGGGCAAAAGATACGCAGTATTTT	-	TRBD1	TRBV9	TRBJ2-3
CASSPTFGGYGYTF	TGTGCCAGCAGCCCCACCTTCGGGGGGTATGGCTACACCTTC	-	-	TRBV6-1	TRBJ1-2
CSVGTGLNTEAFF	TGCAGCGTTGGGACAGGGCTTAACACTGAAGCTTTCTTT	-	TRBD1	TRBV29-1	TRBJ1-1
CSVRMAVETQYF	TGCAGCGTTCGAATGGCGGTTGAGACCCAGTACTTC	-	-	TRBV29-1	TRBJ2-5
CASSYRDKDFHF	TGTGCCAGCAGTTACAGGGATAAGGATTTCCACTTC	once	-	TRBV2	TRBJ2-4
CASRALDRVGELFF	TGTGCCAGCAGGGCGCTGGACAGGGTGGGGGAGCTGTTTTTT	-	TRBD1	TRBV6-1	TRBJ2-2
CAIRGFQGGSYEQYF	TGTGCCATCAGGGGGTTTCAGGGAGGGTCCTACGAGCAGTACTTC	-	TRBD2	TRBV10-3	TRBJ2-7
CASSQVGADTQYF	TGTGCCAGCAGCCAAGTGGGCGCAGATACGCAGTATTTT	-	-	TRBV7-7	TRBJ2-3
CASSVSEDEKLFF	TGTGCCAGCAGCGTAAGTGAGGATGAAAAACTGTTTTTT	-	-	TRBV9	TRBJ1-4
CASSLGGGDYEQYF	TGTGCCAGCAGCTTAGGCGGGGGCGACTACGAGCAGTACTTC	-	-	TRBV11-2	TRBJ2-7
CASSLAQDRAYTF	TGTGCCAGCAGCTTAGCGCAAGACAGGGCCTACACCTTC	-	TRBD1	TRBV11-1	TRBJ1-2
CASRTDSSYEQYF	TGTGCCAGCAGGACGGACAGCTCCTACGAGCAGTACTTC	-	-	TRBV2	TRBJ2-7
CASSDWRESTDTQYF	TGTGCCAGCAGCGATTGGAGAGAGAGCACAGATACGCAGTATTTT	-	-	TRBV13	TRBJ2-3
CATSRDTGGNSPLHF	TGTGCCACCAGCAGGGATACAGGGGGCAATTCACCCCTCCACTTT	-	TRBD1	TRBV15	TRBJ1-6
CASSVRGGTEAFF	TGTGCCAGCAGCGTGCGAGGCGGGACTGAAGCTTTCTTT	-	-	TRBV9	TRBJ1-1
CASSLVGTSGGGSYNEQFF	TGTGCCAGCAGCTTAGTTGGGACTAGCGGGGGGGGCTCCTACAATGAGCAGTTCTTC	-	TRBD2	TRBV7-8	TRBJ2-1
CASSAQLTQETQYF	TGTGCCAGCAGCGCACAGCTAACCCAAGAGACCCAGTACTTC	-	-	TRBV11-2	TRBJ2-5
CASSPSGGANTGELFF	TGTGCCAGCAGCCCTAGCGGGGGGGCGAACACCGGGGAGCTGTTTTTT	-	TRBD2	TRBV11-2	TRBJ2-2
CASGWAPLGTSQPQHF	TGTGCTAGTGGTTGGGCCCCCTTGGGGACAAGTCAGCCCCAGCATTTT	-	-	TRBV12-5	TRBJ1-5
CASSLSSDTQYF	TGTGCCAGCAGCTTGTCATCAGATACGCAGTATTTT	-	-	TRBV5-4	TRBJ2-3
CASSIQGNNQPQHF	TGTGCCAGCAGCATTCAGGGTAACAATCAGCCCCAGCATTTT	-	-	TRBV5-8	TRBJ1-5
CASSVGGFYEQYF	TGTGCCAGCAGTGTTGGGGGGTTCTACGAGCAGTACTTC	-	-	TRBV9	TRBJ2-7
CASSTQGSGNTIYF	TGTGCCAGCAGTACCCAGGGCTCTGGAAACACCATATATTTT	once	-	TRBV5-4	TRBJ1-3
CAWAVTGGANYGYTF	TGTGCCTGGGCCGTCACAGGGGGAGCTAACTATGGCTACACCTTC	-	TRBD1	TRBV30	TRBJ1-2
CASKNRVGEETQYF	TGTGCCAGTAAGAACAGGGTAGGAGAAGAGACCCAGTACTTC	-	-	TRBV27	TRBJ2-5
CASSYLTSSGELFF	TGTGCCAGCAGTTACCTTACTAGCTCCGGGGAGCTGTTTTTT	-	-	TRBV6-5	TRBJ2-2
CASSLLLTGTNSPLHF	TGCGCCAGCAGCCTACTACTGACAGGGACAAATTCACCCCTCCACTTT	-	TRBD1	TRBV5-1	TRBJ1-6
CASSESKDGDQETQYF	TGCGCCAGCAGTGAGTCCAAGGACGGGGACCAAGAGACCCAGTACTTC	-	-	TRBV10-1	TRBJ2-5
CASSLSGGSQHF	TGTGCCAGCAGTTTATCAGGAGGGTCCCAGCATTTT	-	-	TRBV27	TRBJ1-5
CASSQVAIQWNTEAFF	TGTGCCAGCAGCCAAGTGGCAATCCAGTGGAACACTGAAGCTTTCTTT	-	-	TRBV4-2	TRBJ1-1
CASFGQGGYNEQFF	TGTGCCAGCTTTGGGCAGGGGGGATACAATGAGCAGTTCTTC	-	-	TRBV27	TRBJ2-1
CASSVGLAGTEQFF	TGTGCCAGCAGTGTGGGGCTAGCGGGGACCGAGCAGTTCTTC	-	TRBD2	TRBV2	TRBJ2-1
CASSQQGAVGELFF	TGCGCCAGCAGCCAACAGGGGGCGGTCGGGGAGCTGTTTTTT	-	TRBD1	TRBV4-1	TRBJ2-2
CASSLYGNYGYTF	TGTGCCAGCAGCTTATACGGGAACTATGGCTACACCTTC	-	-	TRBV7-9	TRBJ1-2
CASSAAFGLAGGGSGELFF	TGTGCCAGCAGCGCGGCCTTCGGACTAGCGGGGGGGGGTTCCGGGGAGCTGTTTTTT	once	TRBD2	TRBV11-3	TRBJ2-2
CSSSLGQIHSPLHF	TGTTCCAGCAGCTTAGGACAGATCCATTCACCCCTCCACTTT	-	-	TRBV7-9	TRBJ1-6
CASSFWSSYNEQFF	TGTGCCAGCAGCTTCTGGAGCTCCTACAATGAGCAGTTCTTC	-	-	TRBV5-4	TRBJ2-1
CASSLAGAGAYNEQFF	TGTGCCAGCAGCTTAGCAGGGGCCGGGGCCTACAATGAGCAGTTCTTC	-	-	TRBV7-3	TRBJ2-1
CASSLWHSSFTDTQYF	TGCGCCAGCAGCTTGTGGCACAGCAGCTTCACAGATACGCAGTATTTT	-	-	TRBV5-1	TRBJ2-3
CASSFQGNEKLFF	TGCGCCAGCAGCTTCCAGGGGAATGAAAAACTGTTTTTT	-	-	TRBV5-1	TRBJ1-4
CASSPMGAAVEKLFF	TGCGCCAGCAGCCCGATGGGGGCGGCTGTAGAAAAACTGTTTTTT	-	-	TRBV5-1	TRBJ1-4
CASSSTISTDTQYF	TGTGCCAGCAGCTCTACTATTAGCACAGATACGCAGTATTTT	-	-	TRBV11-2	TRBJ2-3
CASSTTGVASPLHF	TGTGCCAGTAGTACCACAGGGGTGGCTTCGCCCCTCCACTTT	-	TRBD1	TRBV19	TRBJ1-6
CASSFDPRDEQYF	TGTGCTAGCAGCTTCGACCCCAGGGACGAGCAGTACTTC	-	-	TRBV7-7	TRBJ2-7
CASSWDSPYEQYF	TGTGCCAGCAGTTGGGACTCTCCCTACGAGCAGTACTTC	-	-	TRBV27	TRBJ2-7